These 32 T cell receptor beta chains share one sample of origin, sequenced in a study of blood T cell repertoires in COVID-19 (dated by TCRdb to 2018 to 2020). Receptor libraries were prepared by the immunoSEQ multiplex PCR assay. In TCRdb, the immuneACCESS table is reduced to in-frame sequences with V and J assigned. These tables do not hold every clone; where another copy was compared, an unresolved V gene accounts for under half, and the others remain unexplained. Here the sample has a few hundred thousand clones; 86% occur a single time. 8.5% to 12% of the sample belongs to the ten largest clones. The sample taken for sequencing was PBMCs or T cells enriched from blood (not recorded which). These receptor sequences come from a woman aged 18-29 years who had recovered from COVID-19.

V gene TRBV28 combines with J gene TRBJ1-1; D gene ambiguous. Trimming took 10 bases from V and 5 from J, leaving 20 bases between them. The length of the CDR3 is 14 residues. Germline V gives CDR1 MDHEN, CDR2 SYDVKM. CDR3: CATQSAGKETEAFF. CDR3 sequence (DNA): TGTGCCACCCAGTCCGCGGGAAAAGAGACTGAAGCTTTCTTT.

The V call is TRBV27, the J call TRBJ2-5, with D perhaps matching TRBD1 (5 bases). There are 14 residues in the CDR3. Between the trimmed V and J ends, which lost 0 bases and 1 base, there was a span of 6 bases. Germline V gives CDR1 MNHEY, CDR2 SMNVEV (reference sequence). The CDR3 region is CASSLSQGQETQYF. The CDR3 nucleotides read TGTGCCAGCAGTTTATCTCAGGGCCAAGAGACCCAGTACTTC.

A few counts support this clone. The rearrangement links TRBV6-1 to TRBJ1-4; TRBD1 is a possible D gene (6 bases). Germline V gene sequence: CDR1 MNHNS, CDR2 SASEGT. The V end was cut by 3 bases, the J end by 5 bases, with 16 bases between. The length of the CDR3 is 16 residues. CDR3 nucleotides: TGTGCCAGCAGTGAGAGCCAGGGGACCGGGAATGAAAAACTGTTTTTT. Its translation: CASSESQGTGNEKLFF.

This chain links TRBV7-6 with TRBJ2-7; 7 nucleotides match TRBD2. Germline loops: CDR1 SGHVS, CDR2 FNYEAQ. J was trimmed by 2 bases and V by 1 base; bases with no gene match: 5. The CDR3 sequence is 15 residues long. The CDR3 nucleotides are TGTGCCAGCAGCTTAGAAGCAGGGAGGGCCTACGAGCAGTACTTC. Protein sequence: CASSLEAGRAYEQYF.

The chain couples TRBV5-4 to TRBJ2-7; D gene ambiguous. This CDR3 contains 14 residues. The V gene's germline CDR1 is SGHNT and CDR2 YYREEE (reference sequence). Trimming took 0 bases from V and 0 from J, leaving 7 bases between them. In DNA form, the CDR3 reads TGTGCCAGCAGCTTGGGTCCGAGCTCCTACGAGCAGTACTTC. This translates into CASSLGPSSYEQYF.

In this sample, this clone turned up once. J is TRBJ2-3 and V is TRBV4-2; D perhaps matches TRBD1 (5 bases). Germline V gene lookup returns CDR1 LGHNA and CDR2 YNFKEQ. The CDR3 has 14 amino acids. The V and J ends lost 1 base and 1 base respectively, with 6 bases between them. The CDR3: CASSQAQGTDTQYF. The DNA for the CDR3 is TGTGCCAGCAGCCAAGCACAGGGCACAGATACGCAGTATTTT.

The rearrangement uses TRBV6-1 and TRBJ1-4; 9 bases match TRBD1. The germline gives CDR1 MNHNS, CDR2 SASEGT. Trimming at V came to 1 base and at J to 8 bases, leaving 8 bases not matched to a gene. The CDR3 loop spans 16 amino acids. As DNA, the CDR3 is TGTGCCAGCAGTGAAGTTGACGGGACAGGGCCGGAAAAACTGTTTTTT. Translating gives CASSEVDGTGPEKLFF.

The chain uses TRBV28 and TRBJ2-7; D may be TRBD1 (6 bases). V was pared by 8 bases and J by 1 base, with 9 bases between. CDR1 and CDR2 (germline): MDHEN, SYDVKM. The CDR3 loop spans 12 amino acids. The CDR3 loop reads CASGDRSYEQYF. The CDR3, as DNA: TGTGCCAGCGGAGACAGGTCCTACGAGCAGTACTTC.

This clone has only a few counts. The chain employs TRBV30 and TRBJ1-1; the D gene is possibly TRBD1 (6 bases). The CDR3 consists of 14 residues. Germline loops: CDR1 GTSNPN, CDR2 SVGIG (reference sequence). Trimming left V 1 base short and J 0 bases short, with 9 bases between. Here the CDR3 reads CAWSGGPVNTEAFF. As DNA, the CDR3 is TGTGCCTGGAGTGGGGGGCCCGTGAACACTGAAGCTTTCTTT.

The count of this clone is one. The genes are TRBV4-2 and TRBJ2-7, with 11 positions matching TRBD2. Germline CDR1 reads LGHNA; CDR2 reads YNFKEQ. The CDR3 is made up of 17 amino acids. V lost 0 bases, J lost 3 bases, and 7 bases stayed unmatched. The chain's CDR3 is CASSQDLTSGSFYEQYF. The CDR3 DNA follows: TGTGCCAGCAGCCAAGATCTAACTAGCGGGAGTTTCTACGAGCAGTACTTC.

This clone was observed once. CDR3 bases: TGTGCCAGCAGCTTAGATCTGGGGACTAACACAGATACGCAGTATTTT. This encodes CASSLDLGTNTDTQYF. This chain links TRBV11-2 with TRBJ2-3; 7 positions match TRBD2. The CDR3 has 16 residues. V dropped 0 bases and J dropped 2; count of bases not matched to a gene: 5. Germline V gene sequence: CDR1 SGHAT, CDR2 FQNNGV.

The chain combines TRBV6-2 or TRBV6-3 with TRBJ2-7; D is unresolved. Germline loops: CDR1 MNHEY, CDR2 SVGEGT. CDR3 length: 12 residues. V lost 4 bases to trimming and J lost 4 bases, with 8 bases between them. The CDR3 DNA is TGTGCCAGCAGTTTGGCCTCTTACGAGCAGTACTTC. The encoded protein is CASSLASYEQYF.

The V call is TRBV29-1, the J call TRBJ2-1; TRBD2 matches at 14 bases. With V trimmed by 7 bases and J by 8 bases, 16 bases remained unmatched. The CDR3 totals 17 residues. CDR1 and CDR2 from the germline V gene are SQVTM and ANQGSEA. Written as DNA, the CDR3 is TGCAGCGCTATACCGGGGACTAGCGGGAGCACCGGGGATGAGCAGTTCTTC. Its translation: CSAIPGTSGSTGDEQFF.

The V call is TRBV19, the J call TRBJ2-1, with 7 bases that match TRBD1. The CDR3 consists of 15 residues. The V gene end was trimmed by 2 bases and the J gene end by 1 base; junction bases not matched to a gene: 2. Germline-derived CDR1 and CDR2 are LNHDA and SQIVND (reference sequence). In nucleotides, the CDR3 is TGTGCCAGTAGTATACGACAGGGTTCCTACAATGAGCAGTTCTTC. Translation: CASSIRQGSYNEQFF.

This chain joins TRBV24-1 and TRBJ1-1; D gene ambiguous. The CDR3 runs to 14 residues. The ends were cut back, 4 bases at V and 1 base at J, with 9 bases in the middle. Germline CDR1 reads KGHDR; CDR2 reads SFDVKD. The CDR3 loop reads CATSDRSGNTEAFF. The CDR3 DNA reads as TGTGCCACCAGTGACCGATCAGGGAACACTGAAGCTTTCTTT.

The CDR3, as DNA: TGTGCCAGCAGTCCAGGGGCCTATGGCTACACCTTC. Protein product: CASSPGAYGYTF. J is TRBJ1-2 and V is TRBV6-5; tentatively, D is TRBD1 (6 bases). Trimming took 5 bases from V and 4 from J, leaving 8 bases between them. The germline gives CDR1 MNHEY, CDR2 SVGAGI. This CDR3 is 12 amino acids long.

The V call is TRBV3-1 (or the pseudogene TRBV3-2), the J call TRBJ1-2, with D possibly being TRBD1 (6 bases). There are 13 residues in the CDR3. V lost 7 bases to trimming and J lost 4 bases, with 13 bases between them. Germline V CDR1 and CDR2: LGHDT, YNNKEL (reference sequence). This chain's CDR3 is CASTFQGSYGYTF. In nucleotides, the CDR3 is TGTGCCAGCACCTTCCAGGGGTCCTATGGCTACACCTTC.

This chain joins TRBV18 and TRBJ1-2, with D perhaps matching TRBD1 (5 bases). The CDR3 contains 15 residues. The germline CDR1 and CDR2 sequences are KGHSH and LQKENI. V was shortened by 6 bases and J by 8 bases, with 22 bases between the two germline ends. As DNA, the CDR3 is TGTGCCAGCTCTCCCCAAGGGGAACCCGTAGACGGCTACACCTTC. Its translation: CASSPQGEPVDGYTF.

The V call is TRBV6-1, the J call TRBJ2-2, with a possible D match to TRBD2 (5 bases). Germline CDR1 and CDR2: MNHNS and SASEGT. Between the trimmed V and J ends, which lost 2 bases and 3 bases, there was a span of 13 bases. The CDR3 covers 16 residues. As DNA, the CDR3 is TGTGCCAGCAGTGAATCGCGAGGGATTTACACCGGGGAGCTGTTTTTT. Translated, it gives CASSESRGIYTGELFF.

The chain couples TRBV28 to TRBJ2-7; tentatively, D is TRBD1 (5 bases). Germline lookup yields CDR1 MDHEN and CDR2 SYDVKM. There are 17 residues in the CDR3. The V gene lost 4 bases and the J gene lost 0 bases, with 19 bases spanning the gap. CDR3 loop: CASSSATVPASSYEQYF. CDR3 in DNA: TGTGCCAGCAGTTCCGCGACAGTTCCAGCGAGCTCCTACGAGCAGTACTTC.

Regarding this clone: A read error may be the cause here, since a much bigger clone is one base away. The rearrangement uses TRBV5-1 and TRBJ1-3; tentatively, D is TRBD1 (5 bases). Germline-derived CDR1 and CDR2 are SGHRS and YFSETQ. The CDR3 has 16 residues. V gave up 0 bases and J gave up 0 bases, with 10 bases separating them. The CDR3 sequence is CASSLAGGFSGNTIYF. Here the CDR3 DNA reads TGCGCCAGCAGCTTGGCCGGGGGGTTCTCTGGAAACACCATATATTTT.

Comment on this clone: Other DNA sequences within the sample encode an identical CDR3. The chain is built from TRBV30 and TRBJ2-5; D perhaps matches TRBD1 (5 bases). This CDR3 comprises 13 residues. Germline assignment: CDR1 GTSNPN and CDR2 SVGIG (reference sequence). Trimming took 0 bases from V and 2 from J, leaving 7 bases between them. In nucleotides, the CDR3 is TGTGCCTGGAGTGTTGGACAACAAGAGACCCAGTACTTC. It translates to CAWSVGQQETQYF.

V and J are TRBV11-3 and TRBJ2-1; 10 bases fit TRBD2. From germline, CDR1 is SGHNT and CDR2 YENEEA. The ends lost 1 base at V and 4 bases at J; junction bases unmatched: 4. The length of the CDR3 is 16 residues. The CDR3 sequence is CASSLGTSGVYNEQFF. The CDR3 DNA is TGTGCCAGCAGCTTAGGGACTAGCGGAGTATACAATGAGCAGTTCTTC. The complete variable domain, with remaining parts taken from reference TRBV11-3 and TRBJ2-1, reads EAGVVQSPRYKIIEKKQPVAFWCNPISGHNTLYWYLQNLGQGPELLIRYENEEAVDDSQLPKDRFSAERLKGVDSTLKIQPAELGDSAVYLCASSLGTSGVYNEQFFGPGTRLTVL.

The table lists this clone with a count of one. The chain carries TRBV21-1 and TRBJ1-1; TRBD1 was called by the table and not checked on the DNA. TRBV21-1 is listed as a pseudogene. This CDR3 has 17 amino acids. The CDR3 loop reads CASSKALRWGPDTEAFF. CDR3 nucleotide sequence: TGTGCCAGCAGCAAAGCGCTGAGATGGGGGCCGGACACTGAAGCTTTCTTT.

J is TRBJ1-3 and V is TRBV19, with D tentatively TRBD1 (6 bases). V shed 6 bases and J shed 0 bases, with 9 bases lying between them. The CDR3 has 14 residues. Germline V gives CDR1 LNHDA, CDR2 SQIVND (reference sequence). This chain's CDR3 is CASRWTASGNTIYF. The CDR3 DNA reads TGTGCCAGTAGATGGACAGCCTCTGGAAACACCATATATTTT.

The chain has TRBV3-1 (or the pseudogene TRBV3-2) and TRBJ2-3; 14 bases fit TRBD2. There are 19 residues in the CDR3. Losses at the gene ends were 1 base for V and 6 bases for J; bases not matched to a gene: 12. CDR1 is LGHDT and CDR2 is YNNKEL in the germline V gene (reference sequence). DNA for the CDR3: TGTGCCAGCAGCCAAGGTGTAGGACTAGCGGGAGGCCACGGGGATACGCAGTATTTT. It translates to CASSQGVGLAGGHGDTQYF.

The chain uses TRBV10-3 and TRBJ1-1, with 8 bases matching TRBD1. The CDR3 consists of 16 residues. Unmatched junction bases numbered 10, after V lost 4 bases and J lost 3 bases. Germline loops: CDR1 ENHRY, CDR2 SYGVKD. CDR3 coding DNA: TGTGCCATCAGTGTGACAGGGGATGGGGAACACACTGAAGCTTTCTTT. Its protein is CAISVTGDGEHTEAFF.

The chain is built from TRBV11-2 and TRBJ1-5; 8 bases are a match to TRBD1. With 1 base clipped from V and 1 base from J, the junction kept 9 bases outside the gene matches. The length of the CDR3 is 18 residues. Germline CDR1 and CDR2: SGHAT and FQNNGV. This chain's CDR3 is CASSLGRGRGQSNQPQHF. In DNA form, the CDR3 reads TGTGCCAGCAGCTTAGGAAGGGGCAGGGGGCAAAGCAATCAGCCCCAGCATTTT. Variable domain in full (rest from reference TRBV11-2 and TRBJ1-5): EAGVAQSPRYKIIEKRQSVAFWCNPISGHATLYWYQQILGQGPKLLIQFQNNGVVDDSQLPKDRFSAERLKGVDSTLKIQPAKLEDSAVYLCASSLGRGRGQSNQPQHFGDGTRLSIL.

The CDR3 here is CASSQGTGMGYEQYF. Written as DNA, the CDR3 is TGCGCCAGCAGCCAAGGGACAGGGATGGGCTACGAGCAGTACTTC. V is TRBV4-1 and J is TRBJ2-7, with 8 nucleotides matching TRBD1. CDR3 length equals 15 residues. Trimming took 1 base from V and 3 from J; bases not matched to a gene: 5. Per the germline V gene, CDR1 is MGHRA and CDR2 is YSYEKL.

V and J are TRBV7-9 and TRBJ1-4, with D hard to call. The CDR3 contains 14 residues. With 0 bases removed from V and 7 bases from J, the gap between germline ends came to 9 bases. Germline V gives CDR1 SEHNR, CDR2 FQNEAQ (reference sequence). CDR3 nucleotides: TGTGCCAGCAGCTTAGCGGCTAGTAGTGAAAAACTGTTTTTT. Its protein is CASSLAASSEKLFF.

As to this clone: The identical CDR3 is also encoded by other nucleotide sequences in the sample. The rearrangement joins TRBV18 to TRBJ1-5, with TRBD1 matching 9 bases. Germline V gives CDR1 KGHSH, CDR2 LQKENI. Germline trimming cut 4 bases from V and 5 bases from J; bases unmatched to any gene: 0. The CDR3 sequence is 13 residues long. In DNA, the CDR3 is TGTGCCAGCTCACGGGACAGGGATCAGCCCCAGCATTTT. As protein: CASSRDRDQPQHF.

J is TRBJ1-2 and V is TRBV28; 10 bases align to TRBD1. V gave up 5 bases and J gave up 5 bases; unmatched junction bases: 11. The CDR3 runs 16 residues. CDR1 is MDHEN, CDR2 SYDVKM, per germline. The CDR3 protein is CASSPPLRDRGYGYTF. The CDR3 DNA reads TGTGCCAGCAGTCCCCCGCTCCGGGACAGGGGTTATGGCTACACCTTC.